This T cell receptor (beta chain) was obtained from a study of beta chain features in type 1 diabetes. Study-wide results and caveats: Shorter templates may be favored by PCR, equally so in patients and controls.

This clone has a handful of counts. Its antigen remains unidentified. CDR3 length: 15 amino acids. CDR1 is SGHTA and CDR2 is FQGTGA in the germline V gene. The junction had 9 bases not matched to a gene; V was cut back by 5 bases and J by 6 bases. TCRB transcripts that were expressed got sequenced, as all of the isolated RNA had been reverse transcribed. Repertoires were generated with immunoSEQ multiplex PCR, while TCRdb's copy carries only in-frame clones and drops some. The sample comprises 300,000 to 350,000 clones, 14% of which are singletons, and roughly 6.7% rests with the top ten. On average, the one heparinised blood draw given by each donor was roughly 100 mL.

This receptor was taken from a man aged 25-40 years in good health. The chain has TRBV7-3 and TRBJ2-1; 8 bases map to TRBD2. The specimen was central memory CD4+ T cells from blood. CDR3 nucleotide sequence: TGTGCCAGCAGCCACCAAGCGGGAGCTGGCAATGAGCAGTTCTTC. Residues: CASSHQAGAGNEQFF.